This TCR beta chain was captured by sequencing in a study of identical twins. Points from the study as a whole: Twin pairs had excess sharing that was weaker in beta out-of-frame sequences.

The germline V gene has CDR1 SEHNR and CDR2 FQNEAQ (reference sequence). The V segment lost 5 bases and the J segment 6 bases; nucleotides outside the gene matches: 4. This CDR3 is 14 amino acids long. Points on this clonotype: Antigen unknown.

TCRdb re-called the 5' RACE reads through MiXCR, storing one row per CDR3 protein. The sample has 450,000 or so distinct CDR3 sequences, approximately 14% seen once; the top ten hold approximately 0.52%. Another study also made use of these data, one on yellow fever vaccine responses in identical twins.

The chain combines TRBV7-9 with TRBJ2-2, with TRBD1 identical over 9 bases. The clonotype comes from a young woman in good health. The specimen was CD4+ T cells sorted from blood. The CDR3 spells CASSQGQGAGELFF. The CDR3 DNA sequence: TGTGCCAGCAGCCAGGGACAGGGAGCCGGGGAGCTGTTTTTT.